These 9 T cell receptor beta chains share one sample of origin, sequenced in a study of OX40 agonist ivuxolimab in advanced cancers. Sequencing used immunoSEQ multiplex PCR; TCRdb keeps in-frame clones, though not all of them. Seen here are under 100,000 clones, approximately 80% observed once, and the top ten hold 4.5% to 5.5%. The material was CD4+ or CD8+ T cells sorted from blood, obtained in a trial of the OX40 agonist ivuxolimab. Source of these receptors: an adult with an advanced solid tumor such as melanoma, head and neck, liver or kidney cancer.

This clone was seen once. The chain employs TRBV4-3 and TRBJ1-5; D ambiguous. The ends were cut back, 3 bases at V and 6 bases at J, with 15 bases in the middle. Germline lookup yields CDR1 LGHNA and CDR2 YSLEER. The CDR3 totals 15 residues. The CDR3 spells CASSQSYPSPQPQHF. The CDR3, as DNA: TGCGCCAGCAGCCAGAGCTACCCCTCGCCTCAGCCCCAGCATTTT.

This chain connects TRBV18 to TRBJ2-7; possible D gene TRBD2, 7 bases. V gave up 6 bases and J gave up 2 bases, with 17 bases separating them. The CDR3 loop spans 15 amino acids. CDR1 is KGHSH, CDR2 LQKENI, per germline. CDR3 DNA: TGTGCCAGCTCTCCGAGGGGGGGGCCTCCCTACGAGCAGTACTTC. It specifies CASSPRGGPPYEQYF.

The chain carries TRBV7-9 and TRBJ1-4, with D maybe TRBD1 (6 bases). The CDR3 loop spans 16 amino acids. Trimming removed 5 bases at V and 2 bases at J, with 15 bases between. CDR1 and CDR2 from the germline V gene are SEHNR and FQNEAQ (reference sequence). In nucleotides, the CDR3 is TGTGCCAGCAGCGGAACAGGGAGGGCTACTAATGAAAAACTGTTTTTT. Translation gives CASSGTGRATNEKLFF. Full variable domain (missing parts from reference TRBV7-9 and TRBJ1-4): DTGVSQNPRHKITKRGQNVTFRCDPISEHNRLYWYRQTLGQGPEFLTYFQNEAQLEKSRLLSDRFSAERPKGSFSTLEIQRTEQGDSAMYLCASSGTGRATNEKLFFGSGTQLSVL.

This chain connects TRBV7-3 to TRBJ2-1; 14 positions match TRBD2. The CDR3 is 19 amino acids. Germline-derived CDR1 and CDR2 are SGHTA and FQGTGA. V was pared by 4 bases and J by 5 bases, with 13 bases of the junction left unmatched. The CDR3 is CASSSRGTSGGPRDNEQFF. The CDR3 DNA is TGTGCCAGCAGCTCACGAGGGACTAGCGGGGGCCCCAGGGACAATGAGCAGTTCTTC.

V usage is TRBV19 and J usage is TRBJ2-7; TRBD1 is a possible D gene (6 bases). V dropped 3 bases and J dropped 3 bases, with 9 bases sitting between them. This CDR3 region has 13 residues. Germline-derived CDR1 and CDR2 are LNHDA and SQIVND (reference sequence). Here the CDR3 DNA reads TGTGCCAGTAGTATGGACAGTTACTACGAGCAGTACTTC. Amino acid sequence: CASSMDSYYEQYF.

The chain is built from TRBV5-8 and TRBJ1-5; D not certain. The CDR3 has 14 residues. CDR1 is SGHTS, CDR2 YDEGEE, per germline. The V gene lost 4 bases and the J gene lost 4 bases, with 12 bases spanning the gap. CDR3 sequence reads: CASSRPFRNQPQHF. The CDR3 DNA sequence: TGTGCCAGCAGCCGACCCTTCCGAAATCAGCCCCAGCATTTT.

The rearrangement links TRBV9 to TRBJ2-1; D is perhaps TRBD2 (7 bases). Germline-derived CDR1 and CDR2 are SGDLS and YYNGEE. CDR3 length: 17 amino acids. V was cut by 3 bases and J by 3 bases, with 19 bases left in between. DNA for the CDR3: TGTGCCAGCAGCGCGACCCCGCGCGGGGGCCTCTACAATGAGCAGTTCTTC. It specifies CASSATPRGGLYNEQFF.

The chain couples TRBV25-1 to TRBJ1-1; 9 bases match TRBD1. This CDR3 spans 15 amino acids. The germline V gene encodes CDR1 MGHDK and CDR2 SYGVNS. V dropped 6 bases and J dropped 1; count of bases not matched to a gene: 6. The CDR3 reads CASRSGGQGNTEAFF. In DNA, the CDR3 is TGTGCCAGCAGATCCGGGGGACAGGGGAACACTGAAGCTTTCTTT.

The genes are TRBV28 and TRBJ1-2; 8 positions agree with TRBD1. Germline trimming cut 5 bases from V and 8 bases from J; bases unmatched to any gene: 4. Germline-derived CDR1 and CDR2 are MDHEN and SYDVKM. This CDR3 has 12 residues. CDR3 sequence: CASSLRGRGYTF. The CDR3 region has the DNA TGTGCCAGCAGTCTCAGGGGGCGAGGCTACACCTTC.